These T cell receptor beta chains were read from a single sample in a study of T cells in Graves' hyperthyroidism and ophthalmopathy. TCRdb reprocessed the multiplex PCR reads via MiXCR and lists one record per CDR3 protein. In the table there are about 110,000 distinct CDR3 sequences, roughly 15% of which are singletons. Sample: blood. All receptors come from a woman between 50 and 59 years old with Graves' hyperthyroidism. Both conserved end residues are part of each CDR3. Fields, in order: CDR3 DNA, CDR3 protein, clone size, J gene, D gene, V gene. The D gene is left open where the match is weak. Clone size is given for some rows only: seen once, a few or many times, or a class if the clone is expanded.

CDR3 DNA: TGTGCCAGCAGTTTACCGGACAGGGCGGACACTGAAGCTTTCTTT
CDR3 protein: CASSLPDRADTEAFF
clone size: many
J gene: TRBJ1-1
D gene: TRBD1
V gene: TRBV12-3/TRBV12-4

CDR3 DNA: TGTGCCAGCAGTGTACCTGAGGGGGTAGCCTACAATGAGCAGTTCTTC
CDR3 protein: CASSVPEGVAYNEQFF
clone size: few
J gene: TRBJ2-1
D gene: -
V gene: TRBV28

CDR3 DNA: TGCAGTGCCCCCGGGACCGGGACTAGCGGGAGGGCCGACTACGAGCAGTACTTC
CDR3 protein: CSAPGTGTSGRADYEQYF
clone size: -
J gene: TRBJ2-7
D gene: TRBD2
V gene: TRBV20-1

CDR3 DNA: TGTGCCACCAGCAGGGGGGGGACAGGGAACACTGAAGCTTTCTTT
CDR3 protein: CATSRGGTGNTEAFF
clone size: many
J gene: TRBJ1-1
D gene: TRBD1
V gene: TRBV15

CDR3 DNA: TGCAGTGCCAAGGGACAGGGTGGCGAGACCCAGTACTTC
CDR3 protein: CSAKGQGGETQYF
clone size: many
J gene: TRBJ2-5
D gene: TRBD1
V gene: TRBV20-1

CDR3 DNA: TGTGCCAGCAGCTCAATAGCGGGAGTTAGCGATGAGCAGTTCTTC
CDR3 protein: CASSSIAGVSDEQFF
clone size: many
J gene: TRBJ2-1
D gene: TRBD2
V gene: TRBV7-9

CDR3 DNA: TGTGCCAGCAGGCTGACCGGGGGAGATACGCAGTATTTT
CDR3 protein: CASRLTGGDTQYF
clone size: many
J gene: TRBJ2-3
D gene: -
V gene: TRBV12-3/TRBV12-4

CDR3 DNA: TGTGCCAGCAGCTTAATGATCGGGGGGTGGTACGAGCAGTACTTC
CDR3 protein: CASSLMIGGWYEQYF
clone size: many
J gene: TRBJ2-7
D gene: TRBD2
V gene: TRBV11-2

CDR3 DNA: TGTGCCAGCAGTTTACCCGGGACTAGCATGTTCTTC
CDR3 protein: CASSLPGTSMFF
clone size: many
J gene: TRBJ2-1
D gene: TRBD2
V gene: TRBV27

CDR3 DNA: TGTGCCAGCAGCTTAGATCTACAGGGAAGTGGCTACACCTTC
CDR3 protein: CASSLDLQGSGYTF
clone size: many
J gene: TRBJ1-2
D gene: -
V gene: TRBV11-2

CDR3 DNA: TGTGCCACCAGTGACCAGAATTATAACGGGGAGCTGTTTTTT
CDR3 protein: CATSDQNYNGELFF
clone size: many
J gene: TRBJ2-2
D gene: -
V gene: TRBV24-1

CDR3 DNA: TGTGCCAGCAGCCACCGGACAGGAGGAGAGGGGAATGAGCAGTTCTTC
CDR3 protein: CASSHRTGGEGNEQFF
clone size: many
J gene: TRBJ2-1
D gene: TRBD1
V gene: TRBV9

CDR3 DNA: TGCGCCAGCAGCTTGGGGGTAGATAGCAATCAGCCCCAGCATTTT
CDR3 protein: CASSLGVDSNQPQHF
clone size: many
J gene: TRBJ1-5
D gene: -
V gene: TRBV5-1

CDR3 DNA: TGTGCCAGCAGCAGGGGGCTCGAGCAGTACTTC
CDR3 protein: CASSRGLEQYF
clone size: many
J gene: TRBJ2-7
D gene: TRBD1
V gene: TRBV12-3/TRBV12-4

CDR3 DNA: TGTGCCAGCAGTGAACAACTCACAGATACGCAGTATTTT
CDR3 protein: CASSEQLTDTQYF
clone size: many
J gene: TRBJ2-3
D gene: -
V gene: TRBV2

CDR3 DNA: TGTGCCAGCAGTGCCGCACAGGACGTAGGCACCGGGGAGCTGTTTTTT
CDR3 protein: CASSAAQDVGTGELFF
clone size: many
J gene: TRBJ2-2
D gene: -
V gene: TRBV6-1

CDR3 DNA: TGTGCCAGCAGCGTGGGACAGGGAGGACAAGAGACCCAGTACTTC
CDR3 protein: CASSVGQGGQETQYF
clone size: many
J gene: TRBJ2-5
D gene: TRBD1
V gene: TRBV5-8

CDR3 DNA: TGTGCCAGCAGTTCCTCAAACATTCAGTACTTC
CDR3 protein: CASSSSNIQYF
clone size: many
J gene: TRBJ2-4
D gene: -
V gene: TRBV28

CDR3 DNA: TGCAGCGCCATATACTTCGGGGAATCCTCCTACAATGAGCAGTTCTTC
CDR3 protein: CSAIYFGESSYNEQFF
clone size: many
J gene: TRBJ2-1
D gene: -
V gene: TRBV29-1

CDR3 DNA: TGCAGTGCTAGATTTCGGACTAGCGGGAAGGGCGGGGAGCTGTTTTTT
CDR3 protein: CSARFRTSGKGGELFF
clone size: -
J gene: TRBJ2-2
D gene: TRBD2
V gene: TRBV20-1

CDR3 DNA: TGTGCCAGCAGCCTGGGACAGAATCAGCCCCAGCATTTT
CDR3 protein: CASSLGQNQPQHF
clone size: many
J gene: TRBJ1-5
D gene: TRBD1
V gene: TRBV16

CDR3 DNA: TGTGCCAGCAGCCCTCCCGGGACTAGCGGGATACCCAGCACAGATACGCAGTATTTT
CDR3 protein: CASSPPGTSGIPSTDTQYF
clone size: many
J gene: TRBJ2-3
D gene: TRBD2
V gene: TRBV3-1

CDR3 DNA: TGTGCCAGCAGTCCCGCTACGGCGAGCAATCAGCCCCAGCATTTT
CDR3 protein: CASSPATASNQPQHF
clone size: many
J gene: TRBJ1-5
D gene: -
V gene: TRBV28

CDR3 DNA: TGCAGCGTGGCGGGACTAGCGGGATCATACGAGCAGTACTTC
CDR3 protein: CSVAGLAGSYEQYF
clone size: few
J gene: TRBJ2-7
D gene: TRBD2
V gene: TRBV29-1

CDR3 DNA: TGTGCCAGCAGCCACCGGGACTCAAGAGAAGCTTTCTTT
CDR3 protein: CASSHRDSREAFF
clone size: -
J gene: TRBJ1-1
D gene: -
V gene: TRBV7-9

CDR3 DNA: TGTGCCACCGGGGGGAATGAGCAGTTCTTC
CDR3 protein: CATGGNEQFF
clone size: many
J gene: TRBJ2-1
D gene: TRBD2
V gene: TRBV3-1

CDR3 DNA: TGTGCCAGCCATATGGGGGTCCCCGAGCCCCAGCATTTT
CDR3 protein: CASHMGVPEPQHF
clone size: many
J gene: TRBJ1-5
D gene: -
V gene: TRBV2

CDR3 DNA: TGTGCCAGCAGCTCAGTCCCGGCTTTGGACAATGAGCAGTTCTTC
CDR3 protein: CASSSVPALDNEQFF
clone size: -
J gene: TRBJ2-1
D gene: -
V gene: TRBV7-2

CDR3 DNA: TGCAGTGCCCCCTCCAGTCGGGTCTACAATGAGCAGTTCTTC
CDR3 protein: CSAPSSRVYNEQFF
clone size: -
J gene: TRBJ2-1
D gene: -
V gene: TRBV20-1

CDR3 DNA: TGCAGCGTTGAACAGGGTGGCTACACCTTC
CDR3 protein: CSVEQGGYTF
clone size: -
J gene: TRBJ1-2
D gene: -
V gene: TRBV29-1

CDR3 DNA: TGTGCCAGCAGCTTAGGAGCTAGCGGGAACACAGATACGCAGTATTTT
CDR3 protein: CASSLGASGNTDTQYF
clone size: -
J gene: TRBJ2-3
D gene: TRBD2
V gene: TRBV11-1

CDR3 DNA: TGTGCCAGCAGTTTCTCTAGAGGTACCTACAATGAGCAGTTCTTC
CDR3 protein: CASSFSRGTYNEQFF
clone size: many
J gene: TRBJ2-1
D gene: -
V gene: TRBV7-8

CDR3 DNA: TGTGCCAGCAGGGGTAACAGGGGGCGTGAGACCCAGTACTTC
CDR3 protein: CASRGNRGRETQYF
clone size: many
J gene: TRBJ2-5
D gene: TRBD1
V gene: TRBV28

CDR3 DNA: TGTGCCAGCAGCCCCGGTACTCCGAGGCCAGAGCAGTTCTTC
CDR3 protein: CASSPGTPRPEQFF
clone size: many
J gene: TRBJ2-1
D gene: -
V gene: TRBV3-1

CDR3 DNA: TGTGCCAGCAGCGGGCAGGACAGGGGGACGCAGTATTTT
CDR3 protein: CASSGQDRGTQYF
clone size: -
J gene: TRBJ2-3
D gene: TRBD1
V gene: TRBV7-2

CDR3 DNA: TGTGCCACCAGCAGAGATCGGAGCGCGAGCTCCTACGAGCAGTACTTC
CDR3 protein: CATSRDRSASSYEQYF
clone size: few
J gene: TRBJ2-7
D gene: -
V gene: TRBV15

CDR3 DNA: TGTGCCATCAGGGACAGGGGTATGAACACTGAAGCTTTCTTT
CDR3 protein: CAIRDRGMNTEAFF
clone size: many
J gene: TRBJ1-1
D gene: TRBD1
V gene: TRBV10-3

CDR3 DNA: TGTGCCACCCATGGAGGCAATCAGCCCCAGCATTTT
CDR3 protein: CATHGGNQPQHF
clone size: many
J gene: TRBJ1-5
D gene: -
V gene: TRBV18

CDR3 DNA: TGTGCCAGCAGCTTTACGGTCGACTCTGGAAACACCATATATTTT
CDR3 protein: CASSFTVDSGNTIYF
clone size: few
J gene: TRBJ1-3
D gene: -
V gene: TRBV5-6

CDR3 DNA: TGCAGTGCTAGCTTTGGGACTAGCGGGAGGGGGTACAATGAGCAGTTCTTC
CDR3 protein: CSASFGTSGRGYNEQFF
clone size: many
J gene: TRBJ2-1
D gene: TRBD2
V gene: TRBV20-1

CDR3 DNA: TGTGCCAGCAGTTTATATAGGGGCCTTTCTCCCCAGCATTTT
CDR3 protein: CASSLYRGLSPQHF
clone size: many
J gene: TRBJ1-5
D gene: -
V gene: TRBV12-3/TRBV12-4